Described below is a single T cell receptor (beta chain) sequence and its context. The sample comes from a study of shared clonotypes between healthy human individuals. As for the study in general: Three plates each covered CD4 naive and memory; CD8 naive two, CD8 memory one.

Adult donors, all healthy and HIV-negative, had no recent acute infections or vaccinations. Donors were Caucasian adults residing in Nashville, Tennessee, USA. The assay was immunoSEQ multiplex PCR, and TCRdb's table has in-frame clones only and misses some. This table holds around 720,000 clones, 55% to 85% found once. Looked up from germline, CDR1 is SEHNR and CDR2 is FQNEAQ (reference sequence). Between the trimmed V and J ends, which lost 3 bases and 9 bases, there was a span of 10 bases. The CDR3 contains 12 residues. The receptor was derived from a woman younger than 45 in good health. The chain joins TRBV7-9 to TRBJ2-3, with D maybe TRBD2 (5 bases). Sequenced: memory CD4+ T cells sorted from blood. Subset described: CD45RA-negative fraction. The CDR3 region has the DNA TGTGCCAGCAGCTTGAGTGAGGGCACGCAGTATTTT. This translates into CASSLSEGTQYF.